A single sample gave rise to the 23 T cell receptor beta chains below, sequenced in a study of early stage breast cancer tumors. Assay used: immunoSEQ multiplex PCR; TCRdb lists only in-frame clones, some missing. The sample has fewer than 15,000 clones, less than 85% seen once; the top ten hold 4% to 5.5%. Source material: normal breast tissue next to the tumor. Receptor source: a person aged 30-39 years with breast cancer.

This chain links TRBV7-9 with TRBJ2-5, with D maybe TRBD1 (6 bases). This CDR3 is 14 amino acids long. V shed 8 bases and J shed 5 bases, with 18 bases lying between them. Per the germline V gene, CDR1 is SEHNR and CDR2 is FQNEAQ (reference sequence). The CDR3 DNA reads TGTGCCAGCGTTAGAACAGGGTATGGTGAGACCCAGTACTTC. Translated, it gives CASVRTGYGETQYF.

The CDR3 coding sequence is TGCGCCAGCAGCCGACCCGACGTTTTGCATGGCTACACCTTC. It is translated as CASSRPDVLHGYTF. This rearrangement joins TRBV4-1 to TRBJ1-2; D gene uncertain. Germline V gene lookup returns CDR1 MGHRA and CDR2 YSYEKL. V lost 4 bases and J 6 bases, leaving 15 bases between the germline ends. The CDR3 is 14 residues long.

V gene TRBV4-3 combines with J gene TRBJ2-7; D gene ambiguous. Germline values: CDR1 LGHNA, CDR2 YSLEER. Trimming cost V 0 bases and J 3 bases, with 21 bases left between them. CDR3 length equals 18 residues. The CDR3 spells CASSQDPPVDQAFYEQYF. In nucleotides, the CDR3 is TGCGCCAGCAGCCAAGATCCCCCCGTGGACCAGGCCTTCTACGAGCAGTACTTC.

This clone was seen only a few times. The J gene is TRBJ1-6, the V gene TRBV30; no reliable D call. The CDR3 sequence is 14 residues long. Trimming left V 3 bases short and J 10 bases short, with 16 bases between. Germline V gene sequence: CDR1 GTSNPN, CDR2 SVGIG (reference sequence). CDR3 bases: TGTGCCTGGAGAGCTATCCATCCCCAATCACCCCTCCACTTT. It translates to CAWRAIHPQSPLHF.

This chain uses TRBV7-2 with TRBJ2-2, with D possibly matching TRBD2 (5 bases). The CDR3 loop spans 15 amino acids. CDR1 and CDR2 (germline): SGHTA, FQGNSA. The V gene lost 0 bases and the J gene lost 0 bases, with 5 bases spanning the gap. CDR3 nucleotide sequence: TGTGCCAGCAGCTTAGCGGGAGCGAACACCGGGGAGCTGTTTTTT. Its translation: CASSLAGANTGELFF.

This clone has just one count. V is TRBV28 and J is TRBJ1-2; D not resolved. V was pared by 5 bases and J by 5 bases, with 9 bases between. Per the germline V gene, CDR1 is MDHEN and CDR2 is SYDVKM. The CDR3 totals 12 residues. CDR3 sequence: CASSPGRYGYTF. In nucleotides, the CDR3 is TGTGCCAGCAGTCCTGGGAGGTATGGCTACACCTTC.

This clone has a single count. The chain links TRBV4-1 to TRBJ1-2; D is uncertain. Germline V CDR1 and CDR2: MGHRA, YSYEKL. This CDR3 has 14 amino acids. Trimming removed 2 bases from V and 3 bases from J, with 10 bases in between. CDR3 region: CASSQPASYYGYTF. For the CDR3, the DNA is TGCGCCAGCAGCCAACCTGCCTCGTACTATGGCTACACCTTC.

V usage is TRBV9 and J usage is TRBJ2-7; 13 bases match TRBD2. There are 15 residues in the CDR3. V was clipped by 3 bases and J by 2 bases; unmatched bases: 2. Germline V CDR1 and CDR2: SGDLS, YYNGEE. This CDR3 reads CASSAGTSGTYEQYF. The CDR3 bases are TGTGCCAGCAGCGCAGGGACTAGCGGGACCTACGAGCAGTACTTC.

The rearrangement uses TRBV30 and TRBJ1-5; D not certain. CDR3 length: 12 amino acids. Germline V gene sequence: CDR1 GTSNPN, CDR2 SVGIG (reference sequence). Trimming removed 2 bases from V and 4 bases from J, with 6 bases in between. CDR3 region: CAWSRGNQPQHF. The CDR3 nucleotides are TGTGCCTGGAGTAGAGGGAATCAGCCCCAGCATTTT. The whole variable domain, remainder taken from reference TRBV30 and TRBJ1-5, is SQTIHQWPATLVQPVGSPLSLECTVEGTSNPNLYWYRQAAGRGLQLLFYSVGIGQISSEVPQNLSASRPQDRQFILSSKKLLLSDSGFYLCAWSRGNQPQHFGDGTRLSIL.

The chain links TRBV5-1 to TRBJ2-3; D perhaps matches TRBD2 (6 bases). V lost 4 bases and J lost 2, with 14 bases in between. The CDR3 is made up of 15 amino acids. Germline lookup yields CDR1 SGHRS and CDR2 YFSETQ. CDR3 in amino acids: CASSGPGLVTDTQYF. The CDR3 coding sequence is TGCGCCAGCAGCGGGCCGGGACTGGTCACAGATACGCAGTATTTT.

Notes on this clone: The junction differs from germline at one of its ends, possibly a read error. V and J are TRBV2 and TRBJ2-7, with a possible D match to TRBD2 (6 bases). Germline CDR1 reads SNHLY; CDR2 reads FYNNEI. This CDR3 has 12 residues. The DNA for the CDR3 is TGTGCCAGCAGTACTAGACTAGGCGTTTTCCCCTTC. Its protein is CASSTRLGVFPF.

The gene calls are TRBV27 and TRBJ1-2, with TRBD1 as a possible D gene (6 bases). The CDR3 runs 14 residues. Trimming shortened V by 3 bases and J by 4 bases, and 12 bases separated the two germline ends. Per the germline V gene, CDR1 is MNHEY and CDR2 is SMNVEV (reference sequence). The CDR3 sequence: CASSFPGTPYGYTF. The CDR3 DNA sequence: TGTGCCAGCAGTTTCCCCGGGACACCCTATGGCTACACCTTC.

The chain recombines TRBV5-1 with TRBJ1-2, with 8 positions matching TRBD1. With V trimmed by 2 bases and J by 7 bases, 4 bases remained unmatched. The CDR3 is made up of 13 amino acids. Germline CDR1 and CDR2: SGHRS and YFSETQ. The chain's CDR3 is CASSFQGASGYTF. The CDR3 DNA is TGCGCCAGCAGCTTCCAGGGGGCGAGTGGCTACACCTTC.

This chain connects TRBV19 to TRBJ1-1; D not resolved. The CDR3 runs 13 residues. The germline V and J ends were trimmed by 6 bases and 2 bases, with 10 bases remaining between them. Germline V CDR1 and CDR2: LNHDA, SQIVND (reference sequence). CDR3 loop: CASSRGLNTEAFF. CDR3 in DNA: TGTGCCAGTAGCCGGGGATTAAACACTGAAGCTTTCTTT. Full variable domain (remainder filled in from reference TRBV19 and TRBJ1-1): DGGITQSPKYLFRKEGQNVTLSCEQNLNHDAMYWYRQDPGQGLRLIYYSQIVNDFQKGDIAEGYSVSREKKESFPLTVTSAQKNPTAFYLCASSRGLNTEAFFGQGTRLTVV.

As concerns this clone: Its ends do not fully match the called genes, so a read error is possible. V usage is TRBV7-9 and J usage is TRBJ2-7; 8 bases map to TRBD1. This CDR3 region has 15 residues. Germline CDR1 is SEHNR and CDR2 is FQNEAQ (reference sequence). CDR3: CASSPGQGQFYEQYF. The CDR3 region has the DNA TGCGCCAGCAGCCCCGGACAGGGCCAGTTTTACGAGCAGTACTTC.

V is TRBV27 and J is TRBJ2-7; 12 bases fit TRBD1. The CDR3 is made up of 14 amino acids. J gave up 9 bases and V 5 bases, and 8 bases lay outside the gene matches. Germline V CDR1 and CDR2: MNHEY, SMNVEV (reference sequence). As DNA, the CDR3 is TGTGCCAGCAGTCCCGGGACAGGGGGCATCGGGCAGTACTTC. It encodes CASSPGTGGIGQYF.

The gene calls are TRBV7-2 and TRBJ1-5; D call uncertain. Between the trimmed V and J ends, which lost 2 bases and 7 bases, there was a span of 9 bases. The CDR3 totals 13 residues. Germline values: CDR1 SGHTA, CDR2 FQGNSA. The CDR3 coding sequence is TGTGCCAGCAGCTTAATGAGAGACCAGCCCCAGCATTTT. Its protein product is CASSLMRDQPQHF.

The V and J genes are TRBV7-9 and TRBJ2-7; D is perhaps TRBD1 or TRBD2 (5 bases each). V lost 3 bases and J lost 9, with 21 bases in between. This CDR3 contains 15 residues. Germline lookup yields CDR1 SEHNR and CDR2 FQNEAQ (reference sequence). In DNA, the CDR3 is TGTGCCAGCAGCTTTCAGGGACCGAATATTCACGGGCAGTACTTC. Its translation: CASSFQGPNIHGQYF.

The CDR3 DNA sequence: TGCGCCAGCAGCCAAGAGGGGGGGACCCTGGGCTATAATTCACCCCTCCACTTT. Encoded protein: CASSQEGGTLGYNSPLHF. The chain uses TRBV4-1 and TRBJ1-6; TRBD1 might be the D (5 bases). The germline V gene encodes CDR1 MGHRA and CDR2 YSYEKL. The CDR3 runs 18 residues. The V end lost 0 bases, the J end lost 3 bases, and 15 bases lay between the germline ends.

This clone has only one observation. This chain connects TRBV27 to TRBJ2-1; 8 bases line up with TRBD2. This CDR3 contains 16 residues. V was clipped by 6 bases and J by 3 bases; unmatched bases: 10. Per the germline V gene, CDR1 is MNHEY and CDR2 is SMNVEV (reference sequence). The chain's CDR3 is CASRPQRTSLYNEQFF. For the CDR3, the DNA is TGTGCCAGCAGACCCCAAAGGACTAGCCTCTACAATGAGCAGTTCTTC.

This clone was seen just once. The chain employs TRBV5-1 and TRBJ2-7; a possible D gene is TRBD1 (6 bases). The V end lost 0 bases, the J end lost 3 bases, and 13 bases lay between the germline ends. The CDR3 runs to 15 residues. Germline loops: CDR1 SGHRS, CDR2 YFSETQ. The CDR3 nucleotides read TGCGCCAGCAGCTTGGGGTGGACAGTTAACTACGAGCAGTACTTC. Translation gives CASSLGWTVNYEQYF.

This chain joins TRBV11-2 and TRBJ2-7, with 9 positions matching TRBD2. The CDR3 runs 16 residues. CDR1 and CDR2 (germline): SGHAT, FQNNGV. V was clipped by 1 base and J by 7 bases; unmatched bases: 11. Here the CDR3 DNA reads TGTGCCAGCAGCTTAGGGAGGACTAGCGCCGAGGGGGAGCAGTACTTC. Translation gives CASSLGRTSAEGEQYF.

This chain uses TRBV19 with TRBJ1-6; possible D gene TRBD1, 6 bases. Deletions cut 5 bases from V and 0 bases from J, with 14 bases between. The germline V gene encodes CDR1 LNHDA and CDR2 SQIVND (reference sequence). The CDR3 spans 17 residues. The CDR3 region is CASSGLLTGSYNSPLHF. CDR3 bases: TGTGCCAGTAGTGGACTCCTGACAGGCTCCTATAATTCACCCCTCCACTTT.